A selection of T cell receptor beta chains follows, all from one sample in a study of T cells in Graves' hyperthyroidism and ophthalmopathy. MiXCR was run by TCRdb on the multiplex PCR reads, yielding one entry per CDR3 protein. The sample carries about 360,000 distinct CDR3 sequences, 25% recorded once. Sequencing was carried out using blood. The source is a man aged 50 or older with Graves' hyperthyroidism. Each CDR3 is given with its conserved first and last residue. D genes are given only for firm matches. A clone size is listed for some rows: how often the clone was seen (once, few, many), or a class if it is expanded.

V gene	clone size	D gene	J gene	CDR3 DNA	CDR3 protein
TRBV14	many	-	TRBJ2-7	TGTGCCAGCAGCCAATTGGGGGTCTACGAGCAGTACTTC	CASSQLGVYEQYF
TRBV5-1	-	-	TRBJ2-3	TGCGCCAGCAGCTTGGCCGGCGGGATAGCCCTAGATACGCAGTATTTT	CASSLAGGIALDTQYF
TRBV7-2	many	-	TRBJ2-1	TGTGCCAGCAGCTTACGTAGGGGTCAGGAGCAGTTCTTC	CASSLRRGQEQFF
TRBV4-1	-	-	TRBJ2-7	TGCGCCAGCAGCCGAGAGGGACACGGTTCCTACGAGCAGTACTTC	CASSREGHGSYEQYF
TRBV20-1	many	-	TRBJ2-7	TGCAGTGCTAGAAGGGGCTGGGGCTACGAGCAGTACTTC	CSARRGWGYEQYF
TRBV6-1	few	-	TRBJ1-2	TGTGCCAGCAGTGAAGCTGGGACTGGCTACACCTTC	CASSEAGTGYTF
TRBV28	many	-	TRBJ2-7	TGTGCCAGCAGTTTAGGCAGGCGCTACGAGCAGTACTTC	CASSLGRRYEQYF
TRBV7-3	many	TRBD2	TRBJ2-1	TGTGCCAGCAGCTTCACTAGCGGCCCCTACAATGAGCAGTTCTTC	CASSFTSGPYNEQFF
TRBV28	many	TRBD2	TRBJ2-7	TGTGCCAGCAGTCAAGCGGGAGGGCGCCACGAGCAGTACTTC	CASSQAGGRHEQYF
TRBV7-2	-	-	TRBJ2-7	TGTGCCAGCAGCGTCCGGGCCTCGCGGGCCGAGCAGTACTTC	CASSVRASRAEQYF
TRBV27	many	TRBD1	TRBJ2-3	TGTGCCAGCAGTTCCCGGGACAGGGAACGCACAGATACGCAGTATTTT	CASSSRDRERTDTQYF
TRBV30	few	TRBD1	TRBJ2-7	TGTGCCTGGAGTGGCAGCCGGGACAGGGGGCGCGAGCAGTACTTC	CAWSGSRDRGREQYF
TRBV7-8	few	TRBD2	TRBJ2-5	TGTGCCAGCAGCATACCTAGCGGGCGGTACCAAGAGACCCAGTACTTC	CASSIPSGRYQETQYF
TRBV7-3	-	TRBD2	TRBJ2-7	TGTGCCAGCAGCTTAGATTCTGCGGGAGGGCCCGAGCAGTACTTC	CASSLDSAGGPEQYF
TRBV3-1	-	-	TRBJ1-6	TGTGCCAGCAGCCAAGAAGGCGGGAGATGGGATTCACCCCTCCACTTT	CASSQEGGRWDSPLHF
TRBV3-1	-	-	TRBJ1-6	TGTGCCAGCACCTCGGTGGGGGTCTATAATCCACCCCTCCACTTT	CASTSVGVYNPPLHF
TRBV18	many	-	TRBJ2-5	TGTGCCAGCTCACGGGAGAAAGAAGAGACCCAGTACTTC	CASSREKEETQYF
TRBV10-1	-	-	TRBJ2-3	TGCGCCAGCCTCGGACCAGAAAAACTGGCAGATACGCAGTATTTT	CASLGPEKLADTQYF
TRBV27	many	-	TRBJ2-3	TGTGCCAGCAGTCCCCATGGCAGGGAGGACACAGATACGCAGTATTTT	CASSPHGREDTDTQYF
TRBV3-1	many	-	TRBJ2-7	TGTGCCAGCAGCCCGCGAGGGGGAATCTGGTACGAGCAGTACTTC	CASSPRGGIWYEQYF
TRBV19	-	-	TRBJ1-5	TGTGCCAGCCAGGGGTATGGCAATCAGCCCCAGCATTTT	CASQGYGNQPQHF
TRBV11-2	many	-	TRBJ2-3	TGTGCCAGCAGCTTAGTCGGGACACGCACAGATACGCAGTATTTT	CASSLVGTRTDTQYF
TRBV20-1	-	TRBD2	TRBJ2-1	TGCAGTGCTAGGGGACTAGCGGTTTACAATGAGCAGTTCTTC	CSARGLAVYNEQFF
TRBV5-1	few	-	TRBJ2-1	TGCGCCAGCAGCTTAGGGACCTTACCCTACAATGAGCAGTTCTTC	CASSLGTLPYNEQFF
TRBV5-1	-	-	TRBJ2-3	TGCGCCAGCAGCGGACCGGGAACAGATACGCAGTATTTT	CASSGPGTDTQYF
TRBV5-1	many	-	TRBJ1-1	TGCGCCAGCAGCCCCGGGGTAGGCCTGAACACTGAAGCTTTCTTT	CASSPGVGLNTEAFF
TRBV6-1	many	TRBD1	TRBJ2-1	TGTGCCAGCAGAGCGGGGACAGGGGTTCCGGACAATGAGCAGTTCTTC	CASRAGTGVPDNEQFF
TRBV24-1	-	-	TRBJ1-1	TGTGCCACCAGGGAAGGGAACACTGAAGCTTTCTTT	CATREGNTEAFF
TRBV2	few	-	TRBJ2-3	TGTGCCAGCAGTGAATTAGGGGGAAGCACAGATACGCAGTATTTT	CASSELGGSTDTQYF
TRBV3-1	-	TRBD1	TRBJ1-2	TGTGCCAGCAGCCAAGATATCGGACAGGGATACTATGGCTACACCTTC	CASSQDIGQGYYGYTF
TRBV30	few	-	TRBJ2-7	TGTGCCTGGAGTGCCACTTTTTACGAGCAGTACTTC	CAWSATFYEQYF
TRBV20-1	few	TRBD1	TRBJ2-3	TGCAGTGCGCCGGACAGGAAGAACACAGATACGCAGTATTTT	CSAPDRKNTDTQYF
TRBV3-1	-	-	TRBJ2-3	TGTGCCAGCAGCCAAGAAAGGCCCATATGCACAGATACGCAGTATTTT	CASSQERPICTDTQYF
TRBV2	-	-	TRBJ2-5	TGTGCCAGCAGTGAGGCAGCTTCACAAGAGACCCAGTACTTC	CASSEAASQETQYF
TRBV7-2	-	TRBD2	TRBJ2-1	TGTGCCAGCAGCTTAGCGGGAGGGATATCCTACAATGAGCAGTTCTTC	CASSLAGGISYNEQFF
TRBV27	-	TRBD2	TRBJ2-4	TGTGCCAGCAGCGAGGGACTAGCGGGGACTCTAGCCAAAAACATTCAGTACTTC	CASSEGLAGTLAKNIQYF
TRBV12-3/TRBV12-4	many	-	TRBJ2-5	TGTGCCAGCAGTTCGGACAAAGAACAAGAGACCCAGTACTTC	CASSSDKEQETQYF
TRBV20-1	few	-	TRBJ2-7	TGCAGTGCTAGACTAGACTACGAGCAGTACTTC	CSARLDYEQYF
TRBV10-3	few	-	TRBJ2-5	TGTGCCATCGCCGGTCAGCAAGAGACCCAGTACTTC	CAIAGQQETQYF
TRBV12-3/TRBV12-4	many	TRBD2	TRBJ2-5	TGTGCCAGCAGCGACCGACTAGCGGGAGTAGAGACCCAGTACTTC	CASSDRLAGVETQYF
TRBV11-1	-	TRBD2	TRBJ2-3	TGCGCCAGCAGCCGGACTAGCGGGAGCACAGATGCGCAGTATTTT	CASSRTSGSTDAQYF
TRBV4-1	-	-	TRBJ2-7	TGCGCCAGCAGCCAAGAGGATCGGGGGCAGGAGTACTTC	CASSQEDRGQEYF
TRBV7-2	-	TRBD2	TRBJ2-5	TGTGCCAGCAGCTTCCGGACTAGCGGGGGCGAGACCCAGTACTTC	CASSFRTSGGETQYF
TRBV2	many	TRBD2	TRBJ2-3	TGTGCCAGCAGCACGGGACTAGCGGGGAATACGCAGTATTTT	CASSTGLAGNTQYF
TRBV3-1	many	-	TRBJ1-1	TGTGCCAGCAGCCGACAGACCCTTGAAGCTTTCTTT	CASSRQTLEAFF
TRBV11-2	-	TRBD2	TRBJ2-1	TGTGCCAGCAGCTGGACTAGCCAGCCCTACAATGAGCAGTTCTTC	CASSWTSQPYNEQFF
TRBV3-1	many	-	TRBJ1-2	TGTGCCAGCAGCCAGGGTCCACAGACTCCGGGGGGCTACACCTTC	CASSQGPQTPGGYTF
TRBV6-1	many	TRBD1	TRBJ2-7	TGTGCCAGCGCCGGGACAGGGAAAGGCGAGCAGTACTTC	CASAGTGKGEQYF
TRBV6-1	many	-	TRBJ2-7	TGTGCCAGCCCACGCCGGGACAACTCCTACGAGCAGTACTTC	CASPRRDNSYEQYF
TRBV27	-	-	TRBJ1-5	TGTGCCAGCAGTTTGGGGGGTATGAATCAGCCCCAGCATTTT	CASSLGGMNQPQHF
TRBV7-9	few	-	TRBJ2-1	TGTGCCAGCACCCCGAGACTAGGGGAGTACAATGAGCAGTTCTTC	CASTPRLGEYNEQFF
TRBV24-1	-	-	TRBJ2-5	TGTGCCACCAGTGATAGTCCGGAGACCCAGTACTTC	CATSDSPETQYF
TRBV27	-	-	TRBJ2-5	TGTGCCAGCAGTCCGATTTACGCGGAAGAGACCCAGTACTTC	CASSPIYAEETQYF
TRBV7-6	-	TRBD1	TRBJ2-2	TGTGCCAGCAGCTACGCAGGGGGCTCGGACACCGGGGAGCTGTTTTTT	CASSYAGGSDTGELFF
TRBV20-1	-	TRBD2	TRBJ2-7	TGCAGTGCTCTAGGACTAGCGGGCTACGAGCAGTACTTC	CSALGLAGYEQYF
TRBV6-5	few	TRBD2	TRBJ2-7	TGTGCCAGCAGTTACGGGTTGCGGGAGGTCTCCTACGAGCAGTACTTC	CASSYGLREVSYEQYF
TRBV7-2	-	-	TRBJ2-7	-	CASSFYICSATGTNYEQYF
TRBV5-6	-	TRBD1	TRBJ1-6	TGTGCCAGCAGCCCGGGACAGGGGGATAATTCACCCCTCCACTTT	CASSPGQGDNSPLHF